This passage covers 17 T cell receptor beta chains from one sample sequenced in a study of T cells in Graves' hyperthyroidism and ophthalmopathy. Using RNA transcripts as the source, TCR beta CDR3 regions were amplified. Carried out on the TCR CDR3, a first-round RT-PCR used the HTBI primer set. TCRdb independently ran MiXCR on the multiplex PCR reads; one entry per CDR3 protein. The sample carries about 420,000 distinct CDR3 sequences, 15% to 17% recorded once. Sequenced input: blood. The receptor set was obtained from a woman between 18 and 30 years old with Graves' hyperthyroidism.

This clonotype was picked up many times. The CDR3 spells CASSLRGAAGSGYTF. CDR3 in DNA: TGTGCCAGCTCCCTTCGGGGGGCGGCTGGAAGTGGCTACACCTTC. The chain employs TRBV7-2 and TRBJ1-2; D is possibly TRBD1 (6 bases). V was shortened by 8 bases and J by 7 bases, with 23 bases between the two germline ends. Germline V CDR1 and CDR2: SGHTA, FQGNSA. This CDR3 has 15 residues. Variable domain in full (rest from reference TRBV7-2 and TRBJ1-2): GAGVSQSPSNKVTEKGKDVELRCDPISGHTALYWYRQSLGQGLEFLIYFQGNSAPDKSGLPSDRFSAERTGGSVSTLTIQRTQQEDSAVYLCASSLRGAAGSGYTFGSGTRLTVV.

This clonotype has ten or more counts. The chain employs TRBV20-1 and TRBJ2-1, with D tentatively TRBD2 (6 bases). Germline CDR1 and CDR2: DFQATT and SNEGSKA (reference sequence). Deletions cut 5 bases from V and 0 bases from J, with 17 bases between. The CDR3 is 16 amino acids. For the CDR3, the DNA is TGCAGTGCTGAAATAGGGAGTAGCGGCTCCTACAATGAGCAGTTCTTC. This codes for CSAEIGSSGSYNEQFF.

This clonotype was seen at least ten times. The chain joins TRBV7-2 to TRBJ1-2; TRBD1 matches at 8 bases. CDR3 size: 14 residues. Germline CDR1 SGHTA, CDR2 FQGNSA. J lost 4 bases, V lost 3 bases, and 4 bases had no gene match. CDR3: CASSFTGGLYGYTF. The CDR3 nucleotides read TGTGCCAGCAGCTTTACAGGGGGTCTCTATGGCTACACCTTC.

The chain uses TRBV20-1 and TRBJ1-2, with TRBD1 matching 9 bases. V lost 1 base, J lost 4 bases, and 7 bases stayed unmatched. Per germline, CDR1 DFQATT and CDR2 SNEGSKA (reference sequence). This CDR3 contains 15 residues. The DNA of the CDR3 is TGCAGTGCTAGAGCCGGGACAGGGAAGGGCTATGGCTACACCTTC. As protein: CSARAGTGKGYGYTF.

This clonotype appeared a few times. The genes are TRBV27 and TRBJ1-5, with D tentatively TRBD1 (5 bases). This CDR3 has 14 residues. Germline lookup yields CDR1 MNHEY and CDR2 SMNVEV (reference sequence). V was shortened by 6 bases and J by 1 base, with 10 bases between the two germline ends. The CDR3 nucleotides read TGTGCCAGCAGGCCCGAGGGGAGCAATCAGCCCCAGCATTTT. Residues: CASRPEGSNQPQHF.

This clonotype was seen many times. The rearrangement links TRBV7-3 to TRBJ2-3; 10 nucleotides line up with TRBD1. Germline CDR1 is SGHTA and CDR2 is FQGTGA. This CDR3 is built from 15 residues. V shed 5 bases, J shed 5 bases, and the junction held 7 bases outside the gene matches. DNA of the CDR3: TGTGCCAGCAGCCGGACAGGGGGAGGGGGAGATACGCAGTATTTT. Its translation: CASSRTGGGGDTQYF.

This clonotype was seen repeatedly, ten times or more. The chain couples TRBV2 to TRBJ2-3; 10 bases are shared with TRBD2. The length of the CDR3 is 15 residues. CDR1 and CDR2 (germline): SNHLY, FYNNEI. The V gene end was trimmed by 6 bases and the J gene end by 2 bases; junction bases not matched to a gene: 5. The DNA of the CDR3 is TGTGCCAGCAGGAAAGCGGGAGGGGCCACAGATACGCAGTATTTT. As protein: CASRKAGGATDTQYF.

This clonotype was counted a few times. The V gene is TRBV10-3, the J gene TRBJ1-4; D is uncertain. This CDR3 has 14 amino acids. CDR1 is ENHRY and CDR2 is SYGVKD in the germline V gene. Trimming took off 6 bases at V and 5 bases at J, with 13 bases between the two ends. In DNA, the CDR3 is TGTGCCATCAGCGAGGGCAGACGAAATGAAAAACTGTTTTTT. It is translated as CAISEGRRNEKLFF.

This clonotype was recorded many times. This CDR3 is CAIQRGEKNTEAFF. CDR3 coding DNA: TGTGCCATCCAGCGGGGGGAGAAGAACACTGAAGCTTTCTTT. This chain uses TRBV10-3 with TRBJ1-1; weak D call: TRBD1 (5 bases). Trimming took 8 bases from V and 1 from J, leaving 14 bases between them. Looked up from germline, CDR1 is ENHRY and CDR2 is SYGVKD. This CDR3 comprises 14 residues.

CDR3 sequence reads: CASSLGLGGHEQFF. The CDR3, as DNA: TGTGCCAGCAGCTTAGGTCTAGGAGGCCATGAGCAGTTCTTC. This chain links TRBV7-9 with TRBJ2-1; perhaps TRBD2 as D (5 bases). Trimming stripped 1 base from V and 8 bases from J, with 12 bases between. CDR1 SEHNR and CDR2 FQNEAQ come from the germline V gene (reference sequence). The CDR3 consists of 14 residues.

There are many counts of this clonotype. The gene calls are TRBV5-1 and TRBJ2-5; D gene unclear. Germline V gene data show CDR1 as SGHRS and CDR2 as YFSETQ. The length of the CDR3 is 13 residues. Deletions cut 7 bases from V and 3 bases from J, with 13 bases between. Here the CDR3 DNA reads TGCGCCAGCCGCCGTGCGGAAAAAGAGACCCAGTACTTC. This gives the protein CASRRAEKETQYF. Variable domain in full (rest from reference TRBV5-1 and TRBJ2-5): KAGVTQTPRYLIKTRGQQVTLSCSPISGHRSVSWYQQTPGQGLQFLFEYFSETQRNKGNFPGRFSGRQFSNSRSEMNVSTLELGDSALYLCASRRAEKETQYFGPGTRLLVL.

This clonotype was seen ten or more times. The chain has TRBV28 and TRBJ2-3; D unresolved. V gave up 5 bases and J gave up 0 bases, with 15 bases separating them. The V gene's germline CDR1 is MDHEN and CDR2 SYDVKM. This CDR3 is 16 amino acids long. This chain's CDR3 is CASSPHPGASTDTQYF. CDR3 nucleotides: TGTGCCAGCAGTCCTCACCCCGGTGCTAGCACAGATACGCAGTATTTT.

This clonotype was counted ten times or more. The rearrangement uses TRBV2 and TRBJ2-1; possible D gene TRBD2, 6 bases. The CDR3 covers 15 residues. Trimming left V 3 bases short and J 6 bases short, with 15 bases between. Germline-derived CDR1 and CDR2 are SNHLY and FYNNEI. CDR3 sequence (DNA): TGTGCCAGCAGTGACCGAAGGGAGGTGTTCAATGAGCAGTTCTTC. This codes for CASSDRREVFNEQFF. The full variable domain, in which reference TRBV2 and TRBJ2-1 provide the parts outside the CDR3, is EPEVTQTPSHQVTQMGQEVILRCVPISNHLYFYWYRQILGQKVEFLVSFYNNEISEKSEIFDDQFSVERPDGSNFTLKIRSTKLEDSAMYFCASSDRREVFNEQFFGPGTRLTVL.

This clonotype was seen ten or more times. This chain connects TRBV3-1 to TRBJ2-1, with 10 bases aligning to TRBD2. Trimming cost V 3 bases and J 7 bases; bases outside gene matches: 6. This CDR3 is 15 amino acids long. Germline V gene data show CDR1 as LGHDT and CDR2 as YNNKEL (reference sequence). CDR3 amino acids: CASSQGASGGNEQFF. In DNA form, the CDR3 reads TGTGCCAGCAGCCAGGGGGCTAGCGGGGGTAATGAGCAGTTCTTC.

There are many counts of this clonotype. This chain links TRBV9 with TRBJ2-3; D perhaps matches TRBD1 (6 bases). V shed 0 bases and J shed 2 bases, with 13 bases lying between them. Germline V gene lookup returns CDR1 SGDLS and CDR2 YYNGEE. This CDR3 has 16 amino acids. CDR3 coding DNA: TGTGCCAGCAGCGTAGCTGGTTTGGGGGCCACAGATACGCAGTATTTT. This sequence encodes CASSVAGLGATDTQYF.

To note about this clonotype: A much larger clone differs from this one at a single base, so this may be a read error. CDR3 residues: CASSQATLGRNYGYTF. The CDR3 DNA sequence: TGTGCCAGCAGCCAAGCCACCCTTGGTAGAAACTATGGCTACACCTTC. This chain connects TRBV3-1 to TRBJ1-2; D uncertain. CDR1 is LGHDT, CDR2 YNNKEL, per germline (reference sequence). The CDR3 spans 16 residues. V shed 1 base and J shed 2 bases, with 14 bases lying between them.

This clonotype showed up many times. The chain recombines TRBV12-3 or TRBV12-4 with TRBJ2-5; maybe TRBD2 (6 bases). Trimming removed 6 bases at V and 14 bases at J, with 19 bases between. The CDR3 runs 12 residues. The CDR3 loop is CASRPDGTHLYF. DNA for the CDR3: TGTGCCAGCAGGCCCGACGGGACTCATTTATACTTC.